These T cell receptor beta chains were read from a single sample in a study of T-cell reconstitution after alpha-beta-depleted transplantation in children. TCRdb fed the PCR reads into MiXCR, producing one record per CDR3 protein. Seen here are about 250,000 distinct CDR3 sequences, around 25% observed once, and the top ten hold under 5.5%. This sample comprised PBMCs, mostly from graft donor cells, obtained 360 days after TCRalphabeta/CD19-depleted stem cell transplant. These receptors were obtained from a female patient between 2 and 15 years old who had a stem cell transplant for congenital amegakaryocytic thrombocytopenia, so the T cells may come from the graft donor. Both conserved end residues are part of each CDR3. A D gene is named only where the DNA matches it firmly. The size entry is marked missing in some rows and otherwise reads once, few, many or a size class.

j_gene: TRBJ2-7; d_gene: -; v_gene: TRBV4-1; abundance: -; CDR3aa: CASSQMGHKSMYEQYF; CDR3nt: TGCGCCAGCAGCCAAATGGGACATAAGTCTATGTACGAGCAGTACTTC
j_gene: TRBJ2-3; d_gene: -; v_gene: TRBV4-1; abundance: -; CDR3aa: CASSQHRDFSTDTQYF; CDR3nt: TGCGCCAGCAGCCAACACCGGGACTTTAGTACAGATACGCAGTATTTT
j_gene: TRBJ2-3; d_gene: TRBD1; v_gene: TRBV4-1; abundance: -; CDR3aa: CASSSTPGQGTDTQYF; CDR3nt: TGCGCCAGCAGCTCCACTCCGGGACAGGGCACAGATACGCAGTATTTT
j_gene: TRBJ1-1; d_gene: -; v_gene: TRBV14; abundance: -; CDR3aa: CASSQGPKAFF; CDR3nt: TGTGCCAGCAGCCAAGGCCCGAAGGCTTTCTTT
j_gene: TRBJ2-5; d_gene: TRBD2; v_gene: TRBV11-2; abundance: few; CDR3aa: CASSPYPRLAGGLGETQYF; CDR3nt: TGTGCCAGCAGCCCTTACCCGAGACTAGCGGGGGGATTGGGAGAGACCCAGTACTTC
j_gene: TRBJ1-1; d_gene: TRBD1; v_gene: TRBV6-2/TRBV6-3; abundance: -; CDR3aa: CASSYPGQGAFTEAFF; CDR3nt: TGTGCCAGCAGTTACCCGGGACAGGGGGCTTTCACTGAAGCTTTCTTT
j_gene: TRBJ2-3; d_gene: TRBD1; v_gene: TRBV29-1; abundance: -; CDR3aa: CSVEYGTGTDTQYF; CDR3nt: TGCAGCGTTGAATATGGGACAGGCACAGATACGCAGTATTTT
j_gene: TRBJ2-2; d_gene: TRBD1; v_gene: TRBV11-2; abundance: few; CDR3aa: CASSSRQGLSGELFF; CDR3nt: TGTGCCAGCAGCTCTCGACAGGGTTTGAGCGGGGAGCTGTTTTTT
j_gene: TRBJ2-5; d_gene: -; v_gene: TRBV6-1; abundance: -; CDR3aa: CASSEKGLGTQYF; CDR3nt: TGTGCCAGCAGTGAAAAGGGGCTTGGGACCCAGTACTTC
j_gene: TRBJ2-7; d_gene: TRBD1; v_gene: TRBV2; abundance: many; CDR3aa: CASSDYTGTGAWEQYF; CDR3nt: TGTGCCAGCAGCGATTATACCGGGACAGGGGCTTGGGAGCAGTACTTC
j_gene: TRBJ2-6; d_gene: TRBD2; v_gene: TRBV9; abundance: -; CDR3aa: CASSPRSRGSSGANVLTF; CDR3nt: TGTGCCAGCAGCCCCCGTTCGCGGGGGAGCTCTGGGGCCAACGTCCTGACTTTC
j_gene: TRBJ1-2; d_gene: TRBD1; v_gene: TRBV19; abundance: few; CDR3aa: CASSRRFISGGGYANYGYTF; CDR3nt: TGTGCCAGTAGTCGAAGATTCATCTCAGGGGGTGGATACGCTAACTATGGCTACACCTTC
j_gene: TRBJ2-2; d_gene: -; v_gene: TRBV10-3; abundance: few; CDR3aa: CAISGEHDLNTGELFF; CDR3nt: TGTGCCATTTCTGGGGAGCACGATTTAAACACCGGGGAGCTGTTTTTT
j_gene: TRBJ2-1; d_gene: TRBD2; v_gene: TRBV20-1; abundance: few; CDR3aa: CSATVSSGVNEQFF; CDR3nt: TGCAGTGCTACCGTGAGTAGCGGGGTAAATGAGCAGTTCTTC
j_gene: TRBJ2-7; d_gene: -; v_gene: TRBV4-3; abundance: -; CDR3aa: CASSQDGIARHSYEQYF; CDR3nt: TGCGCCAGCAGCCAAGATGGAATCGCTAGGCACTCCTACGAGCAGTACTTC
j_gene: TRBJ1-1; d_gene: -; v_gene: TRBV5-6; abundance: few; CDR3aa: CASSLVGMRAEAFF; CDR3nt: TGTGCCAGCAGCTTGGTTGGGATGAGGGCTGAAGCTTTCTTT
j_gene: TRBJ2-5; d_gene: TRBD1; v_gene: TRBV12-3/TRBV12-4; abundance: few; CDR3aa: CASSLPHRGGKETQYF; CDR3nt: TGTGCCAGCAGTTTACCTCACAGGGGCGGTAAAGAGACCCAGTACTTC
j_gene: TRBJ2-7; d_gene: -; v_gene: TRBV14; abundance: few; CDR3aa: CASSQDHGVAYEQYF; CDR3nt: TGTGCCAGCAGCCAAGATCACGGGGTGGCCTACGAGCAGTACTTC
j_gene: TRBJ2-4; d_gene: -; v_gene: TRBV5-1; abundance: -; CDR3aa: CASSLAGAAAKNIQYF; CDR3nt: TGCGCCAGCAGCTTGGCCGGAGCGGCGGCCAAAAACATTCAGTACTTC
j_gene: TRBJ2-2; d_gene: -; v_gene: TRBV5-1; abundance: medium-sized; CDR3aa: CASSLALDTGELFF; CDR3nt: TGCGCCAGCAGCTTGGCCCTCGACACCGGGGAGCTGTTTTTT
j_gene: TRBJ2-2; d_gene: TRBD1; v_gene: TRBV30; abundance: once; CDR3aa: CAWSDRGPTGELFF; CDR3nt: TGTGCCTGGAGTGACAGGGGGCCCACCGGGGAGCTGTTTTTT
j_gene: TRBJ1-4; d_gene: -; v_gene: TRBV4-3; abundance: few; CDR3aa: CASSLGRVREKLFF; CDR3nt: TGCGCCAGCAGCCTGGGCAGAGTGAGGGAAAAACTGTTTTTT
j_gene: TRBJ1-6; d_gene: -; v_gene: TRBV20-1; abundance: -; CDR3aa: CSARDAQTNPNSPLHF; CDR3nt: TGCAGTGCTAGAGATGCCCAGACTAATCCTAATTCACCCCTCCACTTT
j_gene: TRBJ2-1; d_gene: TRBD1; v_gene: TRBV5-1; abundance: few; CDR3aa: CASSLGGQGYEQFF; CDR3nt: TGCGCCAGCAGCTTGGGGGGACAGGGCTATGAGCAGTTCTTC
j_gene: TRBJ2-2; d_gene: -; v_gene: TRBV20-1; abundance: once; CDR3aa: CSAETGSPGELFF; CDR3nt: TGCAGTGCCGAAACAGGGAGTCCCGGGGAGCTGTTTTTT
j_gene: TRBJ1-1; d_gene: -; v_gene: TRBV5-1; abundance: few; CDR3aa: CASSLRTGRDTEAFF; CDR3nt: TGCGCCAGCAGCTTGAGAACAGGGCGGGACACTGAAGCTTTCTTT
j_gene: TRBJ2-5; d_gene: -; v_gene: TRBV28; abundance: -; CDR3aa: CASSLGTAAQETQYF; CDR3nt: TGTGCCAGCAGTTTAGGGACGGCAGCACAAGAGACCCAGTACTTC
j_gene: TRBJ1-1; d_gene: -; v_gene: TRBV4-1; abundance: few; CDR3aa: CASSWVPRDTEAFF; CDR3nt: TGCGCCAGCAGCTGGGTCCCAAGGGACACTGAAGCTTTCTTT
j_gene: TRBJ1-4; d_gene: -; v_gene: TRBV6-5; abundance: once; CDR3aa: CASSYARARDNEKLFF; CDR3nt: TGTGCCAGCAGTTACGCGCGGGCGAGAGATAATGAAAAACTGTTTTTT